This passage covers 10 T cell receptor beta chains from one sample sequenced in a study of blood T cell repertoires in COVID-19. Libraries were prepared by immunoSEQ multiplex PCR; TCRdb keeps only in-frame clonotypes and omits some of them. The table includes approximately 110,000 clones, 85% to 90% detected once. Source material: peripheral blood. The receptors originated from a woman aged 80 or older with acute or convalescent COVID-19.

This clone appeared once. The rearrangement joins TRBV25-1 to TRBJ1-3, with D tentatively TRBD1 (6 bases). The V end was cut by 2 bases, the J end by 4 bases, with 9 bases between. The CDR3 covers 14 residues. Germline V gives CDR1 MGHDK, CDR2 SYGVNS. The CDR3 region has the DNA TGTGCCAGCAGTGAAGTGGGGGCGGGAAACACCATATATTTT. Its translation is CASSEVGAGNTIYF.

The table lists this clone with a few counts. The J gene is TRBJ1-2, the V gene TRBV19, with D unclear. Germline CDR1 reads LNHDA; CDR2 reads SQIVND (reference sequence). V was clipped by 3 bases and J by 2 bases, with 13 bases between them. The CDR3 is 15 residues long. The CDR3 spells CASSIVSRRNYGYTF. Written as DNA, the CDR3 is TGTGCCAGTAGTATCGTTTCCAGGAGGAACTATGGCTACACCTTC.

This clone was found a few times. J is TRBJ1-4 and V is TRBV10-3; D remains ambiguous. V lost 0 bases, J lost 0 bases, and 5 bases lay in between. The germline CDR1 and CDR2 sequences are ENHRY and SYGVKD. The CDR3 totals 15 residues. CDR3 sequence: CAISESRATNEKLFF. The CDR3 DNA reads TGTGCCATCAGTGAGTCACGAGCAACTAATGAAAAACTGTTTTTT.

The CDR3 here is CASSLSRGGFETQYF. CDR3 coding DNA: TGTGCCAGCAGTTTGTCCAGAGGGGGCTTTGAGACCCAGTACTTC. The chain links TRBV27 to TRBJ2-5, with 7 positions matching TRBD1. Germline CDR1 MNHEY, CDR2 SMNVEV (reference sequence). Trimming took 3 bases from V and 5 from J; bases not matched to a gene: 9. The CDR3 is 15 amino acids.

The rearrangement joins TRBV11-1 to TRBJ2-1, with 7 bases lining up with TRBD2. Germline-derived CDR1 and CDR2 are SGHAT and FQDESV (reference sequence). With V trimmed by 1 base and J by 3 bases, 3 bases remained unmatched. CDR3 size: 15 residues. CDR3 region: CASSLGLAHYNEQFF. Here the CDR3 DNA reads TGTGCCAGCAGCTTAGGACTAGCTCACTACAATGAGCAGTTCTTC.

The chain links TRBV12-3 or TRBV12-4 to TRBJ1-2, with 10 bases lining up with TRBD1. The CDR3 is 13 residues long. Unmatched junction bases numbered 2, after V lost 6 bases and J lost 4 bases. This CDR3 reads CASSRDRGYGYTF. The CDR3 region has the DNA TGTGCCAGCAGCCGGGACAGGGGCTATGGCTACACCTTC.

CDR3 nucleotides: TGTGCCAGCAGCCAACTAAACCCTCGGACAGGTCTGTTGGCCGAGCAGTACTTC. The encoded protein is CASSQLNPRTGLLAEQYF. V usage is TRBV3-1 (or the pseudogene TRBV3-2) and J usage is TRBJ2-7; 7 nucleotides align to TRBD1. The CDR3 covers 18 residues. Germline trimming cut 2 bases from V and 6 bases from J; bases unmatched to any gene: 19. The germline CDR1 and CDR2 sequences are LGHDT and YNNKEL (reference sequence).

The CDR3 here is CASSLVGRGLDEAFF. CDR3 nucleotide sequence: TGTGCCAGCAGCTTAGTCGGGAGGGGGCTTGATGAAGCTTTCTTT. The rearrangement links TRBV7-8 to TRBJ1-1, with TRBD1 identical over 7 bases. This CDR3 has 15 amino acids. The V gene's germline CDR1 is SGHVS and CDR2 FQNEAQ. J gave up 7 bases and V 1 base, and 9 bases lay outside the gene matches.

This chain joins TRBV10-3 and TRBJ2-5; D is undetermined. This CDR3 spans 14 amino acids. V gave up 2 bases and J gave up 5 bases, with 12 bases separating them. CDR1 and CDR2 from the germline V gene are ENHRY and SYGVKD. Here the CDR3 DNA reads TGTGCCATCAGTGAGGGCATATTCGGGGAGACCCAGTACTTC. Protein product: CAISEGIFGETQYF.

This chain links TRBV7-6 with TRBJ1-1, with D possibly being TRBD1 (6 bases). Germline CDR1 is SGHVS and CDR2 is FNYEAQ. This CDR3 spans 13 amino acids. The V and J ends lost 4 bases and 1 base respectively, with 7 bases between them. The CDR3 DNA reads as TGTGCCAGCAGCTCGGGACAGAACACTGAAGCTTTCTTT. Translating gives CASSSGQNTEAFF.